Here is one TCR beta chain with its context. This sample is drawn from a study of blood T cell repertoires in COVID-19. Study information: The study drew acute and convalescent COVID-19 samples from the United States, Italy and Spain. PBMCs, B-cell-depleted T cells, or T cells provided the cDNA or gDNA that made up the material.

Original processing methods: From reference gene primer amplification, estimates of nucleated cell counts were derived. Libraries were prepared by immunoSEQ multiplex PCR; TCRdb keeps only in-frame clonotypes and omits some of them. Clone size and the V and J calls come from that table; the DNA yielded D and trimming. The table has 100,000 to 150,000 clones, roughly 80% seen once; the top ten hold under 3%. This CDR3 contains 13 residues. Germline values: CDR1 MNHEY, CDR2 SMNVEV (reference sequence). V was pared by 8 bases and J by 4 bases, with 5 bases of the junction left unmatched. This TCR was sampled from a man aged 50-59 years with acute or convalescent COVID-19. Specimen: peripheral blood. The V and J genes are TRBV27 and TRBJ2-7, with TRBD2 matching 10 bases. CDR3 protein: CASGRTSGYEQYF. CDR3 bases: TGTGCCAGCGGTCGGACTAGCGGTTACGAGCAGTACTTC.